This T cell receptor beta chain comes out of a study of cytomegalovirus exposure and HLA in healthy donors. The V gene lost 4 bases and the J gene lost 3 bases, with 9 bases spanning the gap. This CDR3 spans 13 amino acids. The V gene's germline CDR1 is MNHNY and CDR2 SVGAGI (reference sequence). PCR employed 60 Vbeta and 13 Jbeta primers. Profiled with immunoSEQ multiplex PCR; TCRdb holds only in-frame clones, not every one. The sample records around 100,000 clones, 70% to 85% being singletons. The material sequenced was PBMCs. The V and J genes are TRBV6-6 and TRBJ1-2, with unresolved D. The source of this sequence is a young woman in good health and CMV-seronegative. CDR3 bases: TGTGCCAGCAGTTCCGACACATACTATGGCTACACCTTC. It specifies CASSSDTYYGYTF.